Detailed here is one TCR beta chain. The specificity of this receptor is unknown. Base qualities are missing; no much larger clone stands one base away. In total, approximately 610 healthy bone marrow donors made up the cohort. At the time of sampling, every cohort member was nominally healthy, though immune exposures that went unrecorded were likely present. The donor was CMV seronegative and was included in the group of a few hundred seronegative cohort members. A peripheral blood sample was provided by each donor, and peripheral blood mononuclear cells were used for TCR beta sequencing. Genomic DNA extraction from the blood cell samples was performed with the Qiagen DNeasy Blood Extraction Kit. The germline V gene supplies CDR1 KGHSH and CDR2 LQKENI. Including the terminal cysteine and phenylalanine, the CDR3 comprises 17 residues. Kept here is only the CDR3 DNA, which spans 51 bases and is read in frame from base 1. Clipping removes 3 bases from V and 3 bases from J, with 9 as the unmatched junction base count.

The data are from a study of cytomegalovirus exposure and HLA in healthy donors (dated by TCRdb to about 2017). About the full investigation: In an earlier analysis of under 600 of the donors, 250 to 350 Gb of sequence data and 95 million to 130 million unique TCR beta sequences from 150 million to 200 million T cells were reported. On average, around 200,000 unique TCR beta nucleotide sequences were sequenced per donor among 398 genotyped donors of the cohort, with around 19% of those sequences being non-productive. All discovery cohort repertoires had been generated on a single sequencing platform. Of the roughly 400 genotyped donors, roughly 76% were placed in the genetic ancestry cluster associated with self-reported Caucasian donors. About 330 gigabases of sequencing data and approximately 91 million unique TCR sequences made up an early release that covered several hundred HLA-typed donors. Because of strong linkage in the cohort, roughly five DR-DQ haplotypes were treated as single units for association and clustering. A later genetic analysis took genome-wide SNP genotypes for about three fifths of the 666 donors and used that subset as a discovery cohort. In an earlier analysis of a few hundred of the donors, high-throughput TCR beta sequencing was used to judge whether each TCR beta V gene segment behaved as functional or pseudogenic. The study used immunosequencing to profile the T cell repertoires of about 670 subjects and linked those repertoires to cytomegalovirus serostatus. To predict cytomegalovirus infection status, the study combined high-throughput TCR immunosequencing, statistical association of individual TCRs with disease status, and machine learning. A separate validation cohort of 100 to 150 different subjects was used in addition to the approximately 700-subject first cohort. Typing coverage differed by locus: A, B, C, DRB1 and DQB1 were typed in roughly 620-640 donors, DQA1 in about 560, DPA1 in 600 to 610, and DPB1 in around 440. In a later analysis, previously published TCR beta repertoires from roughly 710 donors were re-analyzed and high-resolution HLA genotyping was added so that TCR occurrence patterns could be studied. HLA typing included class I and class II loci at four-digit resolution. Donor age, sex, ethnicity and CMV serostatus were compiled together with the repertoire data. Rather than drawing on any new phenotypic data, the later analysis identified candidate immune exposures from TCR beta sequences and the way those sequences occurred across donors. The study aimed to test whether cataloging public T cell receptors could reveal signatures of past pathogen exposure. The paper's findings and limits, for the study overall: In this cohort, only TCR beta chains were sequenced, and detectable features were limited by the absence of alpha or paired-chain data. According to the authors, the approach could potentially be generalized to other disease states and immunological phenotypes. Some IMGT-functional V segments, including TRBV6-2 and TRBV6-3, could not be told apart with the 87-base-pair reads, so those segments were excluded. According to a later analysis, parvovirus B19, influenza, CMV and Epstein-Barr virus appeared linked to several top co-occurrence clusters. The sequencing pipeline was judged likely to have produced a cluster of highly shared sequence variants as a technical artifact. A later analysis found that most CMV-associated TCR beta chains appeared HLA-restricted, with HLA associations seemingly driven largely by CMV exposure. When HLA alleles, especially DR and DQ, strongly co-occurred, attributing TCR associations to individual alleles was difficult. A further reported finding was that TCR beta sequences accurately predicted the HLA-A and HLA-B alleles for most subjects in the first cohort. Because counts were too low, more than 15 rarely observed V segments, including chromosome 9 orphons, were left out of the earlier analysis of approximately 500 of the donors. The only immune exposure information available for the cohort was CMV serostatus. Correlated functional status among segregating V segments might reflect linkage disequilibrium, but an unknown experimental factor could not be ruled out. The presence/absence analyses assumed that sequencing depth was roughly uniform across donors, and that assumption may not be true. An earlier analysis of some 590 of the donors showed that most TCR beta V segments appeared in productive rearrangements either about 90% or about 30% of the time, which broadly matched IMGT annotations. In a later analysis, TCR association rates were found to vary across HLA loci, with the most associated TCRs seen for DRB1 alleles and the fewest for HLA-C alleles. In a later analysis, HLA-associated TCR beta chains showed more clonal expansion and lower generation probabilities than non-associated chains that were equally common. Because HLA typing was missing for some donors at each locus, association tests included only the typed subset. The classifier was reported to diagnose cytomegalovirus status with high specificity and sensitivity in both the original and validation cohorts. According to a later genetic analysis, donors in an Asian-associated ancestry cluster had fewer N-insertions in productive TCRs than the roughly 700-donor mean. V-gene and J-gene trimming of TCR beta chains was associated with a missense DCLRE1C variant in a later genetic analysis, and the association was replicated in an independent cohort. Most TCR sequences were seen in very few donors, while some public TCRs were found in many individuals. In a later analysis, around 17,000 TCR beta sequences were associated with specific HLA alleles at a false discovery rate of 0.05. The study listed 150 to 200 TCR beta chains as associated with cytomegalovirus. A few of the identified cytomegalovirus-associated TCR beta chains were confirmed in vitro to be specific for cytomegalovirus antigens.

Libraries were constructed by the immunoSEQ multiplex PCR assay. For the multiplex PCR, a mixture combining 60 forward primers for TCR Vbeta segments and 13 reverse primers for TCR Jbeta segments was used. The CDR3 region of rearranged TCR beta genes was amplified from genomic DNA with a multiplex PCR assay. On the Illumina HiSeq System, the amplified TCR beta libraries were sequenced as 87-base-pair reads. In the source study's methods: Across the roughly 670 repertoires, a later analysis counted some 81 million unique TCR beta chains, around 11 million of which were shared by at least two donors. Raw reads were error-corrected and collapsed into unique sequences with a nearest-neighbor algorithm that merged closely related sequences to remove PCR and sequencing errors. To assign V, D and J gene segments, CDR3 sequences were aligned to IMGT reference sequences. For a sequence to be retained, at least a six-nucleotide match to both a V gene segment and a J gene segment was required. Rearrangements were called productive when the CDR3 lacked stop codons and stayed in frame with V and J; all others were non-productive. Following IMGT convention, CDR3 was defined as the stretch from the second conserved V-encoded cysteine up to the conserved J-encoded phenylalanine. The earlier analysis of more than 450 of the donors excluded sequences that lacked an unambiguous match to a single V gene segment. An earlier analysis of a few hundred of the donors called V segments functional above 56.7% productive rearrangements and segregating when the between-donor standard deviation exceeded 5%. A statistical classification framework was built for diagnosing cytomegalovirus status from the catalog of TCR beta chain sequences. In a later analysis, V and J genes were assigned by comparing TCR nucleotide sequences against IMGT/GENE-DB human TR gene sequences. Using the TCRdist pipeline, a later analysis assigned CDR3 sequences along with most-parsimonious VDJ recombination scenarios. In a later analysis, each TCR beta chain was defined by its CDR3 amino acid sequence together with its V-gene family, and reads lacking a unique V-gene family were excluded. A later analysis removed several hundred highly shared, low-generation-probability nucleotide sequences to deal with suspected cross-contamination and a sequencing artifact. A later analysis calculated a clonal expansion index for each public chain from normalized within-repertoire ranks of inferred template counts. In a later analysis, generation probabilities were computed with a VDJ recombination model fitted to out-of-frame rearrangements, and the resulting probabilities were checked against IGoR. In a later analysis, hypergeometric tests were used to score TCR-TCR, TCR-HLA and TCR-CMV co-occurrence, with a repertoire-size bias correction applied to TCR pairs. False discovery rates were estimated in a later analysis by permuting HLA or CMV assignments 20 times. In a later analysis, co-occurring TCRs were grouped using DBSCAN, with TCRdist sequence similarity added in when clustering inside HLA-allele-positive subsets. Co-occurrence clustering excluded repertoires with fewer than 30,000 or more than 120,000 public chains, plus five with anomalous nucleotide sharing. In its TCRdb copy, this immuneACCESS table keeps in-frame sequences only and misses some clones. Where compared with another copy, unresolved V genes explain less than half of these, and the others have no known cause. The V and J calls and clone size were taken over from that table, and D and trimming were inferred from the DNA. This sample gives fewer than 200,000 clones in total; about four fifths of them show up just once. The top ten clones comprise about 0.77% of the sample.

Sequencing was performed on PBMCs. The receptor was derived from a woman aged 18-29 years in good health and CMV-seronegative. This receptor chain uses TRBV18 and TRBJ2-1, with TRBD1 matching 9 junction bases. For the CDR3, the sequence is CASSPARRTGDYNEQFF. The DNA sequence reads TGTGCCAGCTCACCCGCCCGTAGGACAGGGGACTACAATGAGCAGTTCTTC.